This is a list of T cell receptor beta chains from one sample in a study of shared clonotypes between healthy human individuals. Some clones are missing from TCRdb's copy, which holds only in-frame ones; the method was immunoSEQ multiplex PCR. The sample carries around 2,100,000 clones, roughly 95% recorded once. The material sequenced was naive CD8+ T cells sorted from blood. The receptors were sampled from a man aged 18 to 29 in good health. The CDR3 runs from the conserved cysteine through the conserved F or W. The order of the fields is CDR3 length, V gene, CDR3 protein.

>15|TRBV30
CAWKGQGLNTGELFF
>16|TRBV5-6
CASSLTDRGNTGELFF
>12|TRBV30
CAWSRESNEQFF
>15|TRBV28
CASSFRLGSNQPQHF
>16|TRBV4-1
CASSQDSSGRGYEQYF
>13|TRBV6-5
CASSEVGEETQYF
>14|TRBV28
CASSPTRGYSPLHF
>13|TRBV6-6
CASSSNSRDTQYF
>13|TRBV4-1
CASSQLPGLVPFF
>14|TRBV6-6
CASSSGMNTGELFF
>13|TRBV2
CAGRGGTNEKLFF
>13|TRBV27
CASSPSKAGELFF
>14|TRBV25-1
CASSEWSGNYGYTF
>10|TRBV11-2
CASSLDPGYF
>11|TRBV20-1
CSARPGGEQFF
>14|TRBV11-2
CASRRPGGPYEQYF
>13|TRBV19
CASSIFTGSGYTF
>14|TRBV7-2
CASSDPTGRGEQYF
>16|TRBV7-9
CASSLRGQGANEKLFF